This T cell receptor beta chain was found in a study of breast tumors, draining lymph nodes, adjacent tissues. TCRdb called the multiplex PCR reads again in MiXCR, with one record for every CDR3 protein. Here the sample spans approximately 22,000 distinct CDR3 sequences, approximately 64% being singletons. This clonotype is judged medium-sized. Its antigen is unidentified. Points from the study as a whole: Compared with lymph nodes, tumors were less diverse; compared with nontumor tissue, more. The data were judged consistent with most tumor T cells coming from lymph node and expanding in tumor. The lymph node origin of tumor T cells was framed as consistent with a hypothesis, not demonstrated. Tumor and nontumor repertoires were significantly more similar in luminal-like than in basal-like breast cancer.

This sequence originates from a female donor with breast cancer. Some clones in this sample may be carry-over from other donors' samples. Sequencing was carried out using tumor-adjacent breast tissue.

DNA for the CDR3: TGCAGTGCTAGAGATGGCGGCGGGGGCTCCTACGAGCAGTACTTC. It specifies CSARDGGGGSYEQYF. This sequence joins TRBV20-1 and TRBJ2-7, with 7 bases aligning to TRBD2. Looked up from germline, CDR1 is DFQATT and CDR2 is SNEGSKA (reference sequence). Unmatched junction bases numbered 5, after V lost 0 bases and J lost 0 bases. The CDR3 has 15 amino acids.